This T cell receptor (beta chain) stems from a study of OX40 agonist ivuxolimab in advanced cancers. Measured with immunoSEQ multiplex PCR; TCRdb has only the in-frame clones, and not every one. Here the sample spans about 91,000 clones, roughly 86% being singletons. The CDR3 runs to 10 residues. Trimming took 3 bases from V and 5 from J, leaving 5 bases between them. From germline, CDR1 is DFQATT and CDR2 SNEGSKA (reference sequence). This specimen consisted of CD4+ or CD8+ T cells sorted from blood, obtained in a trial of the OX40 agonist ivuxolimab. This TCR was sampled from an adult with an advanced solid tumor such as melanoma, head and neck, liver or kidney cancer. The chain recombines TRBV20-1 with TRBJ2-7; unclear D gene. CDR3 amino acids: CSASWDEQYF. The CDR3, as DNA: TGCAGTGCTAGCTGGGACGAGCAGTACTTC.